A selection of T cell receptor beta chains follows, all from one sample in a study of blood T cells in healthy people across ages. TCRdb re-analysed the 5' RACE reads in MiXCR, keeping a single row per CDR3 protein. The data hold about 1,500,000 distinct CDR3 sequences, with 40% to 50% observed a single time. The sample consisted of blood. The origin of the receptors is a young woman in good health. CDR3s include the opening cysteine and the closing phenylalanine or tryptophan. The size of a clone is reported for some rows only, either as once, few or many, or as a class for expanded clones.

TRBV4-2	TRBJ2-1	once	CASSQDAAGYYNEQFF
TRBV12-3/TRBV12-4	TRBJ2-2	-	CASSPLPGGELFF
TRBV14	TRBJ2-1	-	CASSLTGMGYNEQFF
TRBV4-1	TRBJ1-6	-	CASSLSIGGNSPLHF
TRBV4-2	TRBJ2-7	-	CASSQAAGQSSYEQYF
TRBV28	-	-	CASSPHPTGRAEQYF
TRBV3-1	TRBJ1-1	-	CASSQESGSWAFF
TRBV2	TRBJ2-7	-	CASLKEGGRAGEQYF
TRBV20-1	TRBJ2-3	-	CSASGVVAHHPSTDTQYF
TRBV7-9	TRBJ1-2	few	CASSLDGGGNYGYTF
TRBV18	TRBJ2-7	-	CASSPPTQTAPYEQYF
TRBV12-3/TRBV12-4	TRBJ2-7	-	CASSFSNKLHEQYF
TRBV6-1	TRBJ2-7	-	CASSRILTGTSSYEQYF
TRBV4-2	TRBJ2-1	many	CASSPLLGGGNEQFF
TRBV5-1	TRBJ2-3	few	CASSLRPEQGTDTQYF
TRBV10-2	-	-	CASRETSGGNHYEQYF
TRBV20-1	TRBJ1-5	-	CSAREGTGSNQPQHF
TRBV20-1	TRBJ2-1	few	CSARGPLAQGTYNEQFF
TRBV20-1	TRBJ2-2	few	CSAVSTGELFF
TRBV10-3	TRBJ2-3	-	CAISLATSSFTDAQYF
TRBV6-1	TRBJ1-2	-	CASREAGYYGYTF
TRBV27	TRBJ1-1	-	CASSLLGTANTEAFF
TRBV3-1	TRBJ2-3	-	CASGQGWGRGVTDTQYF
TRBV5-6	TRBJ2-7	few	CASIMGRDGGYEQYF
TRBV6-6	TRBJ2-7	-	CASSFMTSGGAYEQYF
TRBV6-2/TRBV6-3	TRBJ1-1	-	CASVRDRGPNTEAFF
TRBV28	TRBJ2-2	-	CASNRVETGELFF
TRBV11-2	TRBJ1-5	-	CASSSDGTGGNQPQHF
TRBV29-1	TRBJ2-1	few	CSVGGLPMDEQFF
TRBV2	-	-	CASLGLERNEQYF
TRBV11-1	TRBJ2-5	few	CASSLAGGVQETQYF
TRBV5-6	TRBJ1-4	-	CASSQDRTGQMGSTNEKLFF
TRBV15	TRBJ1-5	-	CATSRDVRTGNQPQHF
TRBV5-1	TRBJ1-4	few	CASSFEGAREKLFF
TRBV20-1	TRBJ2-7	few	CSARQNEQYF
TRBV2	TRBJ2-7	-	CASKTERSSYEQYF
TRBV21-1	TRBJ1-6	-	CASKYGTVNSPLHF
TRBV28	TRBJ2-7	-	CASNERGQRIYEQYF
TRBV7-6	-	-	CASSLVLAQYNEQYF
TRBV6-5	TRBJ1-1	-	CASRRSDTEAFF
TRBV29-1	TRBJ1-1	-	CSGDHTEAFF
TRBV2	TRBJ2-7	-	CASSIGYNEQYF
TRBV7-3	-	-	CAISPLAGGQETQYF
TRBV15	TRBJ1-1	-	CATSRGGSWTEAFF
TRBV20-1	TRBJ2-3	few	CSAPRGQGTTDTQYF
TRBV27	TRBJ2-7	many	CASSPGTNYEQYF
TRBV30	TRBJ1-5	-	CAWSGSNQPQHF
TRBV4-2	TRBJ2-7	-	CASSQEGLASGYEQYF
TRBV5-6	TRBJ1-5	-	CASSSTNRDTLWSNQPQHF